A selection of T cell receptor beta chains follows, all from one sample in a study of shared T cell receptors in the human thymus. Repertoires were generated with immunoSEQ multiplex PCR, while TCRdb's copy carries only in-frame clones and drops some. This sample carries some 700,000 clones, approximately 83% of them seen once, and the ten largest clones take about 0.0098%. These data also formed part of another study, on human thymus T cells.

Sequencing was carried out using thymocytes. Source of these receptors: a girl under two years old with a congenital heart defect. CDR3s include the opening cysteine and the closing phenylalanine or tryptophan. The D gene is left open where the match is weak. Rows may omit the clone size; those that give it use once, few, many or a size class.

v_gene	j_gene	d_gene	abundance	CDR3aa	CDR3nt
TRBV15	TRBJ2-1	TRBD1	few	CATSRETDRGRDNEQFF	TGTGCCACCAGCAGAGAAACGGACAGGGGGCGCGACAATGAGCAGTTCTTC
TRBV5-1	TRBJ1-1	NA	NA	CASSLADLRHFNTEAFF	TGCGCCAGCAGCTTGGCCGATTTAAGACATTTCAACACTGAAGCTTTCTTT
TRBV5-1	TRBJ1-1	NA	NA	CASSGLTEAFF	TGCGCCAGCAGCGGGCTCACTGAAGCTTTCTTT
TRBV5-4	TRBJ1-1	TRBD1	NA	CASSLGTGMNTEAFF	TGTGCCAGCAGCCTAGGGACAGGGATGAACACTGAAGCTTTCTTT
TRBV13	TRBJ2-5	NA	once	CASSLGDPVQTQYF	TGTGCCAGCAGCCTTGGAGACCCCGTACAGACCCAGTACTTC
TRBV6-4	TRBJ2-1	NA	NA	CASSLTPTTAYNEQFF	TGTGCCAGCAGTCTGACTCCCACTACGGCATACAATGAGCAGTTCTTC
TRBV5-4	TRBJ2-5	NA	NA	CASSYLAGGGGETQYF	TGTGCCAGCAGTTATCTCGCAGGGGGCGGGGGTGAGACCCAGTACTTC
TRBV6-1	TRBJ1-2	NA	NA	CASSEIRRGGPDNYGYTF	TGTGCCAGCAGTGAAATAAGGCGGGGGGGCCCGGATAACTATGGCTACACCTTC
TRBV4-3	TRBJ1-2	NA	few	CASSQDPYGYTF	TGCGCCAGCAGCCAAGACCCTTATGGCTACACCTTC
TRBV19	TRBJ2-1	TRBD2	NA	CASGGNEQFF	TGTGCCAGCGGGGGGAATGAGCAGTTCTTC
TRBV7-2	TRBJ1-2	NA	NA	CASSSREVNYGYTF	TGTGCCAGCAGCTCCCGGGAAGTTAACTATGGCTACACCTTC
TRBV5-1	TRBJ1-6	NA	NA	CASSLRPGENSPLHF	TGCGCCAGCAGCTTGAGGCCAGGGGAAAATTCACCCCTCCACTTT
TRBV9	TRBJ1-2	NA	NA	CASSTQGSYTF	TGTGCCAGCAGCACACAGGGTAGCTACACCTTC
TRBV7-9	TRBJ1-6	NA	NA	CASSSPAGHSPLHF	TGTGCCAGCAGCTCCCCGGCGGGGCATTCACCCCTCCACTTT